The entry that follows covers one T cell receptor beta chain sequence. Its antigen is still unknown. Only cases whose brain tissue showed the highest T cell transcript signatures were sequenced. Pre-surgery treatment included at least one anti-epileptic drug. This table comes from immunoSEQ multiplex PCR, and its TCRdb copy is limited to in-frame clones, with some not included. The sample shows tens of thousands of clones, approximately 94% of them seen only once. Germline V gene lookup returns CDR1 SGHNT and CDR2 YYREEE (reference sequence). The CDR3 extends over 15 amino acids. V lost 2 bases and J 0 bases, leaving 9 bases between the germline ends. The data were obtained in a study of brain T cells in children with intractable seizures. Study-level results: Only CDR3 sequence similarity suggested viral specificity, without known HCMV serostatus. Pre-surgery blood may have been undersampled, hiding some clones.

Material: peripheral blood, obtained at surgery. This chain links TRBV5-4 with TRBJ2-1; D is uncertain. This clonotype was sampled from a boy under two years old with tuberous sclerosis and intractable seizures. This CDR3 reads CASSLGGPSYNEQFF. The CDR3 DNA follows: TGTGCCAGCAGCTTAGGCGGTCCCTCCTACAATGAGCAGTTCTTC.